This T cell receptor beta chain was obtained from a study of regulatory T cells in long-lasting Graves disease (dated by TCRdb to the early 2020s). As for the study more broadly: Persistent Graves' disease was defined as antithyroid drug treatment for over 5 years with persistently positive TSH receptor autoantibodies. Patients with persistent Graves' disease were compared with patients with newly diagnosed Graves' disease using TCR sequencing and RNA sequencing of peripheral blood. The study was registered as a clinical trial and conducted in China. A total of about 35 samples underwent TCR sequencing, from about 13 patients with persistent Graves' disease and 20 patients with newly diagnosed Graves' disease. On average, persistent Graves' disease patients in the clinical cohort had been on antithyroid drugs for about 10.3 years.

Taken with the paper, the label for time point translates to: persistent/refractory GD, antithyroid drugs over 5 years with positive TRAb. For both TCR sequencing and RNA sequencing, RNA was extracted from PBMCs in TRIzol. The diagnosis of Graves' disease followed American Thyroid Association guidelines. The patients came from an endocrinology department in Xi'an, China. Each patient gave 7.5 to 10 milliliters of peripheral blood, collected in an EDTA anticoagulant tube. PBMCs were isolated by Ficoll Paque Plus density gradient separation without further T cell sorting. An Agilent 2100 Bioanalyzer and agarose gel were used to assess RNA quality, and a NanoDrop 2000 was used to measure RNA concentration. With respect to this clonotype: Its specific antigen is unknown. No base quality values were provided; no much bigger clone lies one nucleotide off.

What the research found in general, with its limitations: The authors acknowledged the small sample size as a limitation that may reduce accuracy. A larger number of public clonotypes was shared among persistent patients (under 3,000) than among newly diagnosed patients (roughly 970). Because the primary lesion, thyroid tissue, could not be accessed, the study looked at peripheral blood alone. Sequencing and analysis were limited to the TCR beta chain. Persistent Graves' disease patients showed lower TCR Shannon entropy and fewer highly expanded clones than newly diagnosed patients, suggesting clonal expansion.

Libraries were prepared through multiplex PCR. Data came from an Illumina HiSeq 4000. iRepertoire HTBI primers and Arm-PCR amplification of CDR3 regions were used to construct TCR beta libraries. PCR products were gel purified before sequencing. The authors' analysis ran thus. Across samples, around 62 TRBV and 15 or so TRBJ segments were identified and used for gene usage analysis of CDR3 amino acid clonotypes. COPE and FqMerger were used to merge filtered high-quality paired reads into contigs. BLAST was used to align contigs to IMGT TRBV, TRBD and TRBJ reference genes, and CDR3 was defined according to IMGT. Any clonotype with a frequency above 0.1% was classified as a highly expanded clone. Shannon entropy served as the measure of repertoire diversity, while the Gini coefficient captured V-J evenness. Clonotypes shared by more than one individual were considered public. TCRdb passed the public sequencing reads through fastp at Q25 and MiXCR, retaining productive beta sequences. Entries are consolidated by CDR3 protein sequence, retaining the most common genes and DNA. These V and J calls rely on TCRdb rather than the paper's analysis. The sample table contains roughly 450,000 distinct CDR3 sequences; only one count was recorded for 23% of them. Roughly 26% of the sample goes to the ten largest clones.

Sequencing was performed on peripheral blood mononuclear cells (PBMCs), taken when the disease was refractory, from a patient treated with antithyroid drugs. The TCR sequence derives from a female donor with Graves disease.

The CDR3 region: CASRSLVGPNTGELFF. The bases are TGCGCCAGCAGAAGCCTAGTAGGACCGAACACCGGGGAGCTGTTTTTT. This chain joins TRBV5-1 to TRBJ2-2; confidence is insufficient to name the D gene. The junction carries 14 bases between V and J, which are trimmed by 5 bases and 0 bases respectively. Inclusive of the bounding cysteine and phenylalanine, the CDR3 is 16 residues long. Only the CDR3 DNA is retained, 48 bases long and in frame from the first base. CDR1 SGHRS and CDR2 YFSETQ are derived from the germline V gene.